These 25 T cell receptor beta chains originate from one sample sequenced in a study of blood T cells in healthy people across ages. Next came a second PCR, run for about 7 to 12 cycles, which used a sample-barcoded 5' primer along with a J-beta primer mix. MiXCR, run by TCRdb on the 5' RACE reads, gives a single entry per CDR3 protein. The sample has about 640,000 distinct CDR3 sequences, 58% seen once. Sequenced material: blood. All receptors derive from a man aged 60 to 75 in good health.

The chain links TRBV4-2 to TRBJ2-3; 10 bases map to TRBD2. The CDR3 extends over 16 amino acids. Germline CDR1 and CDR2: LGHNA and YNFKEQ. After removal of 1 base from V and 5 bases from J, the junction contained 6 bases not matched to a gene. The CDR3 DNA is TGTGCCAGCAGCCAAGCCGTGGGGACTAGCGAAGATACGCAGTATTTT. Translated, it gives CASSQAVGTSEDTQYF.

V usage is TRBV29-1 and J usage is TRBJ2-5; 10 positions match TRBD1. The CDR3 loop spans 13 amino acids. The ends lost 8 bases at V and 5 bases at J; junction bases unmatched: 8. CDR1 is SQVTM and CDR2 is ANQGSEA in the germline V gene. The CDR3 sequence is CSPLTGGGETQYF. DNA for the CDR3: TGCAGCCCACTGACAGGGGGCGGCGAGACCCAGTACTTC.

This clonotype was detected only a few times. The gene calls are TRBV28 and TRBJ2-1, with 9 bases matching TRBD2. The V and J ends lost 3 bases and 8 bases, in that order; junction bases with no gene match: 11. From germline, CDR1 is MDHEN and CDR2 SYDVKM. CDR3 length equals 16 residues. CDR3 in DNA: TGTGCCAGCAGTTTTCCCGTGGCGGGGGGGCTCGATGAGCAGTTCTTC. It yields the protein CASSFPVAGGLDEQFF.

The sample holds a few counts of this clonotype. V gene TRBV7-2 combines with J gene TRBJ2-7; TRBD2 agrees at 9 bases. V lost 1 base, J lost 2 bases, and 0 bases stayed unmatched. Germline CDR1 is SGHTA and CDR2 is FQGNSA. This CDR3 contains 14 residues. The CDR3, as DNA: TGTGCCAGCAGCTTAGAGCGGGGGGCCTACGAGCAGTACTTC. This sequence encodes CASSLERGAYEQYF.

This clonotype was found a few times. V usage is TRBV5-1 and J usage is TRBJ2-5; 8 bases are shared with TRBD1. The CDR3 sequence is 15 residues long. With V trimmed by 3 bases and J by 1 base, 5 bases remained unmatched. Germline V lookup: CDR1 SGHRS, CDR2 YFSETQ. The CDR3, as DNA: TGCGCCAGCAGCTCCCGGACAGGGCCCCAAGAGACCCAGTACTTC. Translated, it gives CASSSRTGPQETQYF.

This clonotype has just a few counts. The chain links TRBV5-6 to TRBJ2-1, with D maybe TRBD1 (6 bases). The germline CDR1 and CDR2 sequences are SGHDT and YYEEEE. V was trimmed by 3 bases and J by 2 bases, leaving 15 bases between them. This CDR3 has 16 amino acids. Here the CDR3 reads CASSSSTGRTYNEQFF. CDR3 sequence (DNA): TGTGCCAGCAGCTCATCTACAGGGCGCACCTACAATGAGCAGTTCTTC.

CDR3: CASSSGTAVKAFF. The CDR3 DNA sequence: TGCGCCAGCAGCTCGGGGACAGCCGTTAAAGCTTTCTTT. V gene TRBV5-1 combines with J gene TRBJ1-1; 7 nucleotides line up with TRBD1. The CDR3 extends over 13 amino acids. From germline, CDR1 is SGHRS and CDR2 YFSETQ. J was trimmed by 9 bases and V by 3 bases; bases with no gene match: 8.

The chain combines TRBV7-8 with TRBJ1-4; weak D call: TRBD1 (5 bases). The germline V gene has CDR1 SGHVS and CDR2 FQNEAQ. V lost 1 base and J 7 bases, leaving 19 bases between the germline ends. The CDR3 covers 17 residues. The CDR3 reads CASSLVGRVVLGEKLFF. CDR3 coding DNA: TGTGCCAGCAGCTTAGTCGGCAGGGTGGTATTAGGTGAAAAACTGTTTTTT.

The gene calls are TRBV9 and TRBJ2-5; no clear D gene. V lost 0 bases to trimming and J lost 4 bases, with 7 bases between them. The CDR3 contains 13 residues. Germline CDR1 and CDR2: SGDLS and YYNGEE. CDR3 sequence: CASSVGPLETQYF. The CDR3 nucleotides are TGTGCCAGCAGCGTAGGGCCCCTAGAGACCCAGTACTTC.

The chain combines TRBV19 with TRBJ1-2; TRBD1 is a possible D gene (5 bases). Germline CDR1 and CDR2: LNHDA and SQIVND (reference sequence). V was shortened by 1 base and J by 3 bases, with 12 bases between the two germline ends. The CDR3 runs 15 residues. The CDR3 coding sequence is TGTGCCAGTAGTATAGCAGGGTTTGTGGACTATGGCTACACCTTC. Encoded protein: CASSIAGFVDYGYTF.

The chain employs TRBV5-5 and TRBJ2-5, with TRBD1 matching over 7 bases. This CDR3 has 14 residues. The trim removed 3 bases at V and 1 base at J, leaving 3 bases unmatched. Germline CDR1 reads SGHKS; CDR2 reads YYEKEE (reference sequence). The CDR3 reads CASSSWTGQETQYF. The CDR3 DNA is TGTGCCAGCAGCTCTTGGACAGGCCAAGAGACCCAGTACTTC.

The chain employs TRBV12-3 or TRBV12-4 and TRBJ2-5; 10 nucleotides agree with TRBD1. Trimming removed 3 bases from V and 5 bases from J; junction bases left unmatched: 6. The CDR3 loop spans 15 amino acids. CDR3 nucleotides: TGTGCCAGCAGTTTTGGGACAGGGGTTCGCGAGACCCAGTACTTC. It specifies CASSFGTGVRETQYF.

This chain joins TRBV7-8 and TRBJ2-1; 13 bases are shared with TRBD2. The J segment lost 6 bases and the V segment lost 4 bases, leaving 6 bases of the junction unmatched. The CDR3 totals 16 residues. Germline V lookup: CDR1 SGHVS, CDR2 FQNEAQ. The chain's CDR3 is CASSSRLAGGSNEQFF. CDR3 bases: TGTGCCAGCAGCTCACGACTAGCGGGGGGTTCCAATGAGCAGTTCTTC. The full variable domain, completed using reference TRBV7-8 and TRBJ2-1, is GAGVSQSPRYKVAKRGQDVALRCDPISGHVSLFWYQQALGQGPEFLTYFQNEAQLDKSGLPSDRFFAERPEGSVSTLKIQRTQQEDSAVYLCASSSRLAGGSNEQFFGPGTRLTVL.

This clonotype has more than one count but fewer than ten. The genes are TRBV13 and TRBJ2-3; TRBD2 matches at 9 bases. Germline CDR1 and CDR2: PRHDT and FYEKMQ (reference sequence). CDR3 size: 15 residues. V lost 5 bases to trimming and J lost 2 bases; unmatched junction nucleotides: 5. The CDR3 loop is CASSLSGGTTDTQYF. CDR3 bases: TGTGCCAGCAGCCTCAGCGGGGGGACCACAGATACGCAGTATTTT.

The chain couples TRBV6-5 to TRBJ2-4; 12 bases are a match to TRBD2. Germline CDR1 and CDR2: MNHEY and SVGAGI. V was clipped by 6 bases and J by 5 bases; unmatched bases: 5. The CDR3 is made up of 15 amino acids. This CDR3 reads CASSRTSGTQNIQYF. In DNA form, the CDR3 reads TGTGCCAGCAGCCGGACTAGCGGGACCCAAAACATTCAGTACTTC.

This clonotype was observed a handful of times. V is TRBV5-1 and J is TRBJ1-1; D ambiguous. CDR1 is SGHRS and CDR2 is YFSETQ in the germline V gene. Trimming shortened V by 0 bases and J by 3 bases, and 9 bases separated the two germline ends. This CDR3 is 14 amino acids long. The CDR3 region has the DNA TGCGCCAGCAGCTTGGGACCCGGTGACACTGAAGCTTTCTTT. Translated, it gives CASSLGPGDTEAFF.

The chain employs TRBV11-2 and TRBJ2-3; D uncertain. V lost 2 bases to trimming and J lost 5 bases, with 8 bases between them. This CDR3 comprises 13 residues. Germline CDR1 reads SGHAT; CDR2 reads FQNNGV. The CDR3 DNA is TGTGCCAGCAGCTTAAGTGAAGTAGATACGCAGTATTTT. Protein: CASSLSEVDTQYF. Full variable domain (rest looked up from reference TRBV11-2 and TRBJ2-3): EAGVAQSPRYKIIEKRQSVAFWCNPISGHATLYWYQQILGQGPKLLIQFQNNGVVDDSQLPKDRFSAERLKGVDSTLKIQPAKLEDSAVYLCASSLSEVDTQYFGPGTRLTVL.

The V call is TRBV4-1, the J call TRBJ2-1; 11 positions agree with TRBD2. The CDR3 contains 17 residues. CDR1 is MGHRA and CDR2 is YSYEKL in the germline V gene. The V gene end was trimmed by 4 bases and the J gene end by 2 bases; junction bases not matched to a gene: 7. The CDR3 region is CASSRGTSGSAYNEQFF. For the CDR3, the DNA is TGCGCCAGCAGCCGCGGGACTAGCGGCAGTGCCTACAATGAGCAGTTCTTC.

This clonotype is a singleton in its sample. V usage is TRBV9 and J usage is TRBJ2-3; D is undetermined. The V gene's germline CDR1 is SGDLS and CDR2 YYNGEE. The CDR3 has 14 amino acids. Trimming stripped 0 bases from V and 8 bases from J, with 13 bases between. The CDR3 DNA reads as TGTGCCAGCAGCGTAGGCCCTAGATCAGGTACGCAGTATTTT. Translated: CASSVGPRSGTQYF.

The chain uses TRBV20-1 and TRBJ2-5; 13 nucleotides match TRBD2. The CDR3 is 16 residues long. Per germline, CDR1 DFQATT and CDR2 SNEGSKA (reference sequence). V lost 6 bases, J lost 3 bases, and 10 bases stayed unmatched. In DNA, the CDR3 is TGCAGTGCCACCAACCCAACTAGCGGGGGGGAAGAGACCCAGTACTTC. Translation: CSATNPTSGGEETQYF.

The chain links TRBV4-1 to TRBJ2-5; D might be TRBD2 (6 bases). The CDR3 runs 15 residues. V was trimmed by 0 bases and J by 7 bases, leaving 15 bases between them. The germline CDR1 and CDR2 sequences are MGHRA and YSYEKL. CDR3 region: CASSQEVLAPMTQYF. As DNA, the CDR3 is TGCGCCAGCAGCCAAGAGGTACTAGCTCCCATGACCCAGTACTTC.

The CDR3 sequence: CATRTGVGNQPQHF. The DNA of the CDR3 is TGTGCCACCAGGACAGGGGTGGGCAATCAGCCCCAGCATTTT. The chain employs TRBV6-2 or TRBV6-3 and TRBJ1-5; 9 positions agree with TRBD1. The junction had 6 bases not matched to a gene; V was cut back by 10 bases and J by 2 bases. The CDR3 covers 14 residues. Germline V gene lookup returns CDR1 MNHEY and CDR2 SVGEGT.

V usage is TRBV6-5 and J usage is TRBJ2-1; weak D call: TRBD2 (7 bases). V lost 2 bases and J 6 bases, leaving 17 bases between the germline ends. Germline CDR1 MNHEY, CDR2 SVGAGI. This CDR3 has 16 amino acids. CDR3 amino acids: CASSYVWGGSGNEQFF. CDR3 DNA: TGTGCCAGCAGTTACGTCTGGGGGGGCTCAGGCAATGAGCAGTTCTTC.

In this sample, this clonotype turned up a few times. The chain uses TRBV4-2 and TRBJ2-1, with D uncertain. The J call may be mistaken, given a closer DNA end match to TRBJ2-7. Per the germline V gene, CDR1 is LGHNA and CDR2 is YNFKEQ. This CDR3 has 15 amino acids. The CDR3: CASSQEAILYNEQYF. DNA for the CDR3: TGTGCCAGCAGCCAAGAGGCTATCCTCTACAATGAGCAGTACTTC.

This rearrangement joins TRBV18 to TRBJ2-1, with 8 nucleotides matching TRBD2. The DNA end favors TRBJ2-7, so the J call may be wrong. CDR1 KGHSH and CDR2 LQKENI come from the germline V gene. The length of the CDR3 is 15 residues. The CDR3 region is CASSPGLAPSNEQYF. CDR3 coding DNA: TGTGCCAGCTCACCTGGACTAGCTCCCTCCAATGAGCAGTACTTC.